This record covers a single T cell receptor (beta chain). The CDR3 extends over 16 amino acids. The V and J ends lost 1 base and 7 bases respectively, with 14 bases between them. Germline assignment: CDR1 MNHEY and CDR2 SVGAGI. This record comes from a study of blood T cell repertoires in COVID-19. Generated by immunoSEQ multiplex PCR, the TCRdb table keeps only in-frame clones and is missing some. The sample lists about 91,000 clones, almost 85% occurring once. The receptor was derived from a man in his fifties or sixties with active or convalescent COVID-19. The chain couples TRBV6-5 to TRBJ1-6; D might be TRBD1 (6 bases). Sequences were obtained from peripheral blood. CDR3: CASSYLQGVRNSPLHF. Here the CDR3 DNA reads TGTGCCAGCAGTTACTTACAGGGTGTACGGAATTCACCCCTCCACTTT.